Detailed here is one TCR beta chain. Germline is not matched at one junction end, which may reflect a read error. This CDR3 contains 13 residues. Germline V lookup: CDR1 LNHNV, CDR2 YYDKDF (reference sequence). TCRdb redid the calling of the PCR reads with MiXCR, one entry per CDR3 protein. This sample has 15,000 to 17,000 distinct CDR3 sequences, with roughly half found just once. This sample was taken from a study of tumor-infiltrating lymphocytes in oesophageal squamous cell carcinoma. Sample: esophageal tumor tissue. This receptor was obtained from a female donor with esophageal squamous cell carcinoma. This chain links TRBV15 with TRBJ2-5; D is undetermined. CDR3 bases: TGTGCCACCGGCAGGCCGAACCCTAAGACCCAGTACTTC. Its translation is CATGRPNPKTQYF.